The table lists the clone carrying this T cell receptor (beta chain) with a count of one. Profiled with immunoSEQ multiplex PCR; TCRdb holds only in-frame clones, not every one. Found here are about 90,000 clones, about 81% of them singletons; the top ten hold about 13%. Trimming cost V 4 bases and J 12 bases; bases outside gene matches: 5. Germline V gene lookup returns CDR1 SGHVS and CDR2 FQNEAQ. The CDR3 covers 13 residues. The data belong to a study of blood T cell repertoires in COVID-19. The overall study: The analysed material was cDNA or gDNA that came from T cells, B-cell-depleted T cells, or PBMCs.

The sequence derives from a human donor in a cohort sampled during active COVID-19. The V and J genes are TRBV7-8 and TRBJ1-4; 10 bases map to TRBD1. Sequenced sample: peripheral blood. CDR3 in DNA: TGTGCCAGCAGCTCCAGGGGACAGGGGCAACTGTTTTTT. It yields the protein CASSSRGQGQLFF.